This TCR beta chain emerged from a study of OX40 agonist ivuxolimab in advanced cancers. Notes on the study in general: No determination was made of the antigen specificity of the expanded peripheral T cells. Low normalized clonal expansion also occurred in some nonresponding patients. CD4+ and CD8+ T cells in blood underwent clonal expansion by week 6 at 0.1 to 3.0 mg/kg.

Blood got drawn at baseline, again on cycle 4 day 1, and then on cycle 7 day 1. CDR3 length: 15 amino acids. V was pared by 1 base and J by 7 bases, with 7 bases of the junction left unmatched. Germline V CDR1 and CDR2: LGHNT, FRNRAP. Measured with immunoSEQ multiplex PCR; TCRdb has only the in-frame clones, and not every one. Of approximately 68,000 clones listed, less than 95% are singletons. Note on this clone: Its antigen is undetermined.

The rearrangement joins TRBV12-5 to TRBJ1-1; TRBD1 aligns across 9 bases. Sequences were derived from CD4+ or CD8+ T cells sorted from blood, sampled in a trial of the OX40 agonist ivuxolimab. This receptor was obtained from an adult with an advanced solid tumor such as melanoma, head and neck, liver or kidney cancer. The CDR3, as DNA: TGTGCTAGTGGTTTGGCACTCGGACAGGGGTTTGAAGCTTTCTTT. Protein: CASGLALGQGFEAFF.